This entry lists 21 T cell receptor beta chains sequenced from one sample in a study of T-cell reconstitution after alpha-beta-depleted transplantation in children. TCRbeta library preparation incorporated unique molecular identifiers. Using its own MiXCR run on the PCR reads, TCRdb lists one record per CDR3 protein. The sample shows some 550,000 distinct CDR3 sequences, approximately 20% of them seen only once. The sample consisted of PBMCs from the stem cell graft donor, taken from the stem cell graft. The source is a human donor who donated a stem cell graft to a child with acute lymphoblastic leukemia.

The chain is built from TRBV3-1 and TRBJ2-1; 12 bases are a match to TRBD2. The trim removed 2 bases at V and 8 bases at J, leaving 7 bases unmatched. This CDR3 region has 16 residues. Germline V gene lookup returns CDR1 LGHDT and CDR2 YNNKEL (reference sequence). CDR3: CASSQKILAGGDEQFF. The CDR3 bases are TGTGCCAGCAGCCAAAAGATCCTAGCGGGAGGGGATGAGCAGTTCTTC.

Only a few counts were recorded for this clonotype. The chain joins TRBV9 to TRBJ2-3; 12 bases are shared with TRBD2. CDR3 length equals 15 residues. Germline lookup yields CDR1 SGDLS and CDR2 YYNGEE. The V and J ends lost 3 bases and 4 bases, in that order; junction bases with no gene match: 3. The CDR3 reads CASSALAGGPDTQYF. CDR3 nucleotides: TGTGCCAGCAGCGCCCTAGCGGGAGGGCCAGATACGCAGTATTTT. The whole variable domain, remainder taken from reference TRBV9 and TRBJ2-3, is DSGVTQTPKHLITATGQRVTLRCSPRSGDLSVYWYQQSLDQGLQFLIQYYNGEERAKGNILERFSAQQFPDLHSELNLSSLELGDSALYFCASSALAGGPDTQYFGPGTRLTVL.

This clonotype was counted between two and nine times. The V call is TRBV12-3 or TRBV12-4, the J call TRBJ1-2; D ambiguous. The CDR3 spans 12 residues. Trimming removed 1 base from V and 8 bases from J, with 8 bases in between. CDR3 sequence (DNA): TGTGCCAGCAGTTTAGAACTATGGGGCTACACCTTC. Translating gives CASSLELWGYTF.

This clonotype was observed a handful of times. J is TRBJ2-7 and V is TRBV5-1; 7 nucleotides agree with TRBD1. The CDR3 is 14 residues long. Germline V gene lookup returns CDR1 SGHRS and CDR2 YFSETQ. Trimming cost V 3 bases and J 6 bases; bases outside gene matches: 9. The DNA of the CDR3 is TGCGCCAGCAGCTCCGCCTCGACAGGGCTCGAGCAGTACTTC. The encoded protein is CASSSASTGLEQYF.

This clonotype turned up a few times. V usage is TRBV2 and J usage is TRBJ2-1, with TRBD1 matching over 8 bases. The CDR3 contains 15 residues. Germline trimming cut 8 bases from V and 1 base from J; bases unmatched to any gene: 7. CDR1 and CDR2 (germline): SNHLY, FYNNEI. In DNA, the CDR3 is TGTGCCAGCCAAGTGGACAGGGCGTCCTACAATGAGCAGTTCTTC. Protein: CASQVDRASYNEQFF.

Concerning this clonotype itself: The junction departs from the called germline gene at one end, perhaps through a read error. The chain joins TRBV7-9 to TRBJ2-7; D is ambiguous. CDR1 SEHNR and CDR2 FQNEAQ come from the germline V gene (reference sequence). This CDR3 is 15 amino acids long. The CDR3 DNA is TGTGCCGGCAGCCTACGCCTCGCCCCAACCTACGAGCAGTACTTC. Translation: CAGSLRLAPTYEQYF. Combining the CDR3 with reference TRBV7-9 and TRBJ2-7 gives the whole variable domain DTGVSQNPRHKITKRGQNVTFRCDPISEHNRLYWYRQTLGQGPEFLTYFQNEAQLEKSRLLSDRFSAERPKGSFSTLEIQRTEQGDSAMYLCAGSLRLAPTYEQYFGPGTRLTVT.

This clonotype was found a few times. The V gene is TRBV29-1, the J gene TRBJ2-2, with D possibly TRBD1 on 5 matching bases. Germline assignment: CDR1 SQVTM and CDR2 ANQGSEA. The CDR3 consists of 15 residues. The V gene lost 8 bases and the J gene lost 3 bases, with 19 bases spanning the gap. Written as DNA, the CDR3 is TGCAGCATCCTGGGGCAGGGTGCGGACACCGGGGAGCTGTTTTTT. Its translation is CSILGQGADTGELFF.

This clonotype came up a few times. The chain uses TRBV5-1 and TRBJ1-1; D is possibly TRBD1 (6 bases). The CDR3 is made up of 13 amino acids. Germline values: CDR1 SGHRS, CDR2 YFSETQ. Deletions cut 5 bases from V and 3 bases from J, with 11 bases between. The CDR3 DNA sequence: TGCGCCAGCAGGATACAGGGTTACACTGAAGCTTTCTTT. Encoded protein: CASRIQGYTEAFF.

The chain has TRBV12-3 or TRBV12-4 and TRBJ1-1, with a tentative D call TRBD1 (6 bases). The CDR3 loop spans 17 amino acids. V dropped 5 bases and J dropped 0 bases, with 19 bases sitting between them. DNA of the CDR3: TGTGCCAGCAGTCCTGCGGGTGGGGGGCGGCTGAACACTGAAGCTTTCTTT. Protein sequence: CASSPAGGGRLNTEAFF.

V gene TRBV27 combines with J gene TRBJ2-2; D not resolved. Trimming pared 2 bases from V and 4 bases from J, leaving 17 bases between. Germline V gives CDR1 MNHEY, CDR2 SMNVEV (reference sequence). There are 17 residues in the CDR3. CDR3 residues: CASSLLFGVTGTGELFF. For the CDR3, the DNA is TGTGCCAGCAGTTTACTGTTTGGCGTGACGGGCACCGGGGAGCTGTTTTTT.

The chain couples TRBV12-3 or TRBV12-4 to TRBJ2-5; D ambiguous. The CDR3 is 14 residues long. Trimming removed 5 bases from V and 0 bases from J, with 10 bases in between. The CDR3 DNA sequence: TGTGCCAGCAGTCCCCCAGCTAACCAAGAGACCCAGTACTTC. The encoded protein is CASSPPANQETQYF.

This sequence joins TRBV7-9 and TRBJ1-1; no reliable D call. Germline loops: CDR1 SEHNR, CDR2 FQNEAQ (reference sequence). CDR3 length equals 14 residues. V lost 1 base and J 8 bases, leaving 14 bases between the germline ends. This chain's CDR3 is CASSLGGSPREAFF. CDR3 bases: TGTGCCAGCAGCTTAGGGGGTAGTCCCAGGGAAGCTTTCTTT.

There are a few counts of this clonotype. J is TRBJ2-7 and V is TRBV5-1; TRBD1 matches 7 bases. This CDR3 spans 15 amino acids. Trimming removed 0 bases from V and 5 bases from J; junction bases left unmatched: 8. Germline CDR1 SGHRS, CDR2 YFSETQ. The CDR3: CASSLVVGGVNEQYF. In DNA, the CDR3 is TGCGCCAGCAGCTTGGTGGTAGGGGGCGTCAACGAGCAGTACTTC.

The chain links TRBV6-2 or TRBV6-3 to TRBJ1-1; no clear D. The CDR3 is 16 amino acids. V lost 6 bases, J lost 4 bases, and 21 bases lay in between. Germline CDR1 is MNHEY and CDR2 is SVGEGT. CDR3 amino acids: CASRDLTASLGTEAFF. The CDR3 nucleotides are TGTGCCAGCAGAGACTTAACAGCGTCCTTGGGCACTGAAGCTTTCTTT.

A single count supports this clonotype. V gene TRBV27 combines with J gene TRBJ2-2; 13 bases agree with TRBD2. Germline V gives CDR1 MNHEY, CDR2 SMNVEV (reference sequence). The CDR3 totals 18 residues. The ends lost 3 bases at V and 5 bases at J; junction bases unmatched: 9. CDR3 DNA sequence: TGTGCCAGCAGTTTGTTAACTAGCGGGAGGGGAGGAACCGGGGAGCTGTTTTTT. Its protein is CASSLLTSGRGGTGELFF.

This clonotype turned up a few times. J is TRBJ1-1 and V is TRBV27; D is uncertain. The CDR3 consists of 14 residues. Trimming took off 3 bases at V and 6 bases at J, with 14 bases between the two ends. Germline-derived CDR1 and CDR2 are MNHEY and SMNVEV (reference sequence). The CDR3 loop is CASSLTLTGAEAFF. The CDR3 DNA sequence: TGTGCCAGCAGTTTGACGCTGACTGGGGCTGAAGCTTTCTTT.

This clonotype occurred a few times. The chain carries TRBV19 and TRBJ2-1, with 8 bases aligning to TRBD2. V gave up 6 bases and J gave up 6 bases; unmatched junction bases: 4. This CDR3 has 13 residues. Germline V CDR1 and CDR2: LNHDA, SQIVND (reference sequence). The CDR3 sequence: CASRSSGRNEQFF. CDR3 in DNA: TGTGCCAGTAGGTCTAGCGGGCGCAATGAGCAGTTCTTC.

The chain is built from TRBV5-1 and TRBJ2-5; 9 bases align to TRBD2. Losses at the gene ends were 4 bases for V and 5 bases for J; bases not matched to a gene: 15. Germline values: CDR1 SGHRS, CDR2 YFSETQ. The CDR3 extends over 17 amino acids. As DNA, the CDR3 is TGCGCCAGCAGCCCCGCATTAGCGGGAGCGGATTTGGAGACCCAGTACTTC. It codes for CASSPALAGADLETQYF.

The gene calls are TRBV20-1 and TRBJ2-5, with D perhaps being TRBD1 or TRBD2 (5 bases each). The germline V gene has CDR1 DFQATT and CDR2 SNEGSKA (reference sequence). Trimming removed 3 bases at V and 2 bases at J, with 13 bases between. The CDR3 is 14 residues long. As DNA, the CDR3 is TGCAGTGCTAGGAGGGACGGCACGCAAGAGACCCAGTACTTC. Encoded protein: CSARRDGTQETQYF.

This clonotype was observed a handful of times. The gene calls are TRBV30 and TRBJ2-5; D remains unclear. The CDR3 sequence is 12 residues long. Trimming left V 7 bases short and J 5 bases short, with 14 bases between. Germline CDR1 is GTSNPN and CDR2 is SVGIG (reference sequence). CDR3: CASLWDGETQYF. CDR3 DNA: TGTGCCTCCCTGTGGGATGGTGAGACCCAGTACTTC. Filled out from reference TRBV30 and TRBJ2-5, the complete variable domain reads SQTIHQWPATLVQPVGSPLSLECTVEGTSNPNLYWYRQAAGRGLQLLFYSVGIGQISSEVPQNLSASRPQDRQFILSSKKLLLSDSGFYLCASLWDGETQYFGPGTRLLVL.

The chain employs TRBV18 and TRBJ2-2; 7 bases map to TRBD2. The CDR3 runs to 15 residues. The germline CDR1 and CDR2 sequences are KGHSH and LQKENI. The V segment lost 1 base and the J segment 3 bases; nucleotides outside the gene matches: 2. CDR3 bases: TGTGCCAGCTCACCACGGCTAGCGGACACCGGGGAGCTGTTTTTT. The encoded protein is CASSPRLADTGELFF.